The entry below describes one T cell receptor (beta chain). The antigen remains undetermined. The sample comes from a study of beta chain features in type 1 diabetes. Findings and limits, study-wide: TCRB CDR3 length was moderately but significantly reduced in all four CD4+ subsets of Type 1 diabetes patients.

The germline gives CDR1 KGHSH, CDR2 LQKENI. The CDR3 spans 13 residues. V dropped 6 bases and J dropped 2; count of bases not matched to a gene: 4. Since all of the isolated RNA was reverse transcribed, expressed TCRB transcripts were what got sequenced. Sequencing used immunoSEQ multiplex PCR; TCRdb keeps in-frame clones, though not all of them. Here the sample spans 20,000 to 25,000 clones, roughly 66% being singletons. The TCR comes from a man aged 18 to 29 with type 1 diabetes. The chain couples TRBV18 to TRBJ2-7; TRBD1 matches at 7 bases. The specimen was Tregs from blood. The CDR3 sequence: CASSPTGAYEQYF. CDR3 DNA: TGTGCCAGCTCCCCCACAGGGGCCTACGAGCAGTACTTC.